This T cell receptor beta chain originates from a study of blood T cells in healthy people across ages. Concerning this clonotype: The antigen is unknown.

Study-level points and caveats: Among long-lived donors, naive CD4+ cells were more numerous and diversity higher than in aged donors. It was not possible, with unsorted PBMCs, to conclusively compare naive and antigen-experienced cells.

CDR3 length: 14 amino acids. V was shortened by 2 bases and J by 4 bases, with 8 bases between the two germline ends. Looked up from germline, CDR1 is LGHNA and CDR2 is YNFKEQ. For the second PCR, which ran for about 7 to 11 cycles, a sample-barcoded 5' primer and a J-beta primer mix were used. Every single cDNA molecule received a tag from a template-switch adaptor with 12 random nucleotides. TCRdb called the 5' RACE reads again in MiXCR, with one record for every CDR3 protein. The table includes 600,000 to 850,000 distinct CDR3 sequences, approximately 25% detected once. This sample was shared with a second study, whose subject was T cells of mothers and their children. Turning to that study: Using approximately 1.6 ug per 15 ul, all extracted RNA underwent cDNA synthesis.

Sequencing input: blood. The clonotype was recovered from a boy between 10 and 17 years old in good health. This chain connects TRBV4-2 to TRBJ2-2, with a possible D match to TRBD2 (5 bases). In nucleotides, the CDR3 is TGTGCCAGCAGCCAACAACGGGGCACCGGGGAGCTGTTTTTT. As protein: CASSQQRGTGELFF.